Listed here are 31 T cell receptor beta chains from one sample, sequenced in a study of T cells in Graves' hyperthyroidism and ophthalmopathy. The CDR3 regions of TCR beta were amplified from RNA transcripts. HTBI primers were used for first-round RT-PCR of the TCR CDR3. TCRdb reprocessed the multiplex PCR reads with MiXCR, giving one entry per CDR3 protein. The sample lists roughly 420,000 distinct CDR3 sequences, around 13% occurring once. Sequenced sample: blood. Source of these receptors: a woman aged 18-35 years with Graves' hyperthyroidism.

Notes on this clonotype: A single base separates this from a much larger clone, so it may be a read error. This sequence joins TRBV11-2 and TRBJ2-5; D is possibly TRBD1 (6 bases). Trimming pared 3 bases from V and 1 base from J, leaving 12 bases between. The germline V gene encodes CDR1 SGHAT and CDR2 FQNNGV. The CDR3 runs to 15 residues. CDR3: CASSFRRTAQETQYF. In DNA form, the CDR3 reads TGTGCCAGCAGCTTCAGACGGACAGCCCAAGAGACCCAGTACTTC.

There are many counts of this clonotype. The chain uses TRBV19 and TRBJ1-2; D is perhaps TRBD1 (5 bases). The CDR3 contains 14 residues. Trimming stripped 2 bases from V and 4 bases from J, with 11 bases between. The germline V gene encodes CDR1 LNHDA and CDR2 SQIVND (reference sequence). CDR3 nucleotide sequence: TGTGCCAGTAGTATAAAAGACAGCCTCTATGGCTACACCTTC. Amino acid sequence: CASSIKDSLYGYTF.

Ten or more counts support this clonotype. CDR3 region: CASSLLGSPLHF. Written as DNA, the CDR3 is TGTGCCAGCAGCCTATTGGGCTCACCCCTCCACTTT. The chain uses TRBV7-2 and TRBJ1-6; D remains unclear. V lost 5 bases and J lost 10, with 9 bases in between. The CDR3 runs 12 residues. Germline-derived CDR1 and CDR2 are SGHTA and FQGNSA.

The chain is built from TRBV6-5 and TRBJ2-3; no definite D call. CDR3 size: 14 residues. V lost 4 bases and J 0 bases, leaving 8 bases between the germline ends. The germline V gene encodes CDR1 MNHEY and CDR2 SVGAGI. CDR3 nucleotides: TGTGCCAGCAGTTCGGGTTCTAGCACAGATACGCAGTATTTT. Its translation: CASSSGSSTDTQYF.

This clonotype was seen repeatedly, ten times or more. The chain uses TRBV6-2 or TRBV6-3 and TRBJ2-1, with D uncertain. V lost 9 bases and J lost 7, with 13 bases in between. The CDR3 loop spans 12 amino acids. Germline loops: CDR1 MNHEY, CDR2 SVGEGT. In DNA form, the CDR3 reads TGTGCCAGTCGCCCCCCAGGAAATGAGCAGTTCTTC. This codes for CASRPPGNEQFF.

This clonotype was found many times. This sequence joins TRBV6-1 and TRBJ1-1; 7 bases align to TRBD1. Germline V gene data show CDR1 as MNHNS and CDR2 as SASEGT. The V and J ends lost 5 bases and 1 base, in that order; junction bases with no gene match: 7. This CDR3 is built from 15 residues. DNA for the CDR3: TGTGCCAGCAGTTACAGTGGGACAGCGAACACTGAAGCTTTCTTT. The encoded protein is CASSYSGTANTEAFF.

In its sample, this clonotype was seen a few times. The chain is built from TRBV9 and TRBJ1-3; unclear D gene. With 2 bases removed from V and 2 bases from J, the gap between germline ends came to 11 bases. This CDR3 contains 15 residues. CDR1 SGDLS and CDR2 YYNGEE come from the germline V gene. This chain's CDR3 is CASSVNLTPGNTIYF. CDR3 coding DNA: TGTGCCAGCAGCGTCAACTTAACGCCTGGAAACACCATATATTTT. Variable domain in full (rest from reference TRBV9 and TRBJ1-3): DSGVTQTPKHLITATGQRVTLRCSPRSGDLSVYWYQQSLDQGLQFLIQYYNGEERAKGNILERFSAQQFPDLHSELNLSSLELGDSALYFCASSVNLTPGNTIYFGEGSWLTVV.

The gene calls are TRBV28 and TRBJ2-7; 7 positions match TRBD1. This CDR3 contains 15 residues. V was pared by 6 bases and J by 0 bases, with 8 bases of the junction left unmatched. Germline V gene lookup returns CDR1 MDHEN and CDR2 SYDVKM. The CDR3 DNA reads TGTGCCAGCAGCCCCGGGACAGTGAGCTCCTACGAGCAGTACTTC. Protein product: CASSPGTVSSYEQYF. The full variable domain, completed using reference TRBV28 and TRBJ2-7, is DVKVTQSSRYLVKRTGEKVFLECVQDMDHENMFWYRQDPGLGLRLIYFSYDVKMKEKGDIPEGYSVSREKKERFSLILESASTNQTSMYLCASSPGTVSSYEQYFGPGTRLTVT.

The CDR3 nucleotides read TGCGCCAGCAGCTTGGGACAGGGGCTAATTGAGCAGTTCTTC. As protein: CASSLGQGLIEQFF. The chain employs TRBV5-1 and TRBJ2-1, with 8 bases that match TRBD1. Germline trimming cut 0 bases from V and 9 bases from J; bases unmatched to any gene: 5. CDR1 and CDR2 (germline): SGHRS, YFSETQ. CDR3 length equals 14 residues. The full variable domain, completed using reference TRBV5-1 and TRBJ2-1, is KAGVTQTPRYLIKTRGQQVTLSCSPISGHRSVSWYQQTPGQGLQFLFEYFSETQRNKGNFPGRFSGRQFSNSRSEMNVSTLELGDSALYLCASSLGQGLIEQFFGPGTRLTVL.

This chain uses TRBV6-5 with TRBJ2-7; 13 bases map to TRBD2. Germline-derived CDR1 and CDR2 are MNHEY and SVGAGI. Germline trimming cut 6 bases from V and 3 bases from J; bases unmatched to any gene: 8. CDR3 size: 16 residues. As DNA, the CDR3 is TGTGCCAGCAGCTTAACTAGCGGGAGGGCCCTCTACGAGCAGTACTTC. Protein sequence: CASSLTSGRALYEQYF.

There are a few counts of this clonotype. This chain uses TRBV2 with TRBJ2-3; D may be TRBD2 (5 bases). Germline CDR1 and CDR2: SNHLY and FYNNEI. This CDR3 is 16 amino acids long. V was pared by 2 bases and J by 0 bases, with 12 bases between. This chain's CDR3 is CASSEQAGASTDTQYF. CDR3 sequence (DNA): TGTGCCAGCAGTGAACAGGCGGGTGCTAGCACAGATACGCAGTATTTT.

In this sample, this clonotype turned up many times. The V and J genes are TRBV7-8 and TRBJ2-2, with TRBD2 identical over 9 bases. Germline V gives CDR1 SGHVS, CDR2 FQNEAQ. The V segment lost 5 bases and the J segment 1 base; nucleotides outside the gene matches: 8. The CDR3 length is 17 residues. CDR3: CASSQTSGYENTGELFF. The CDR3 nucleotides are TGTGCCAGCAGCCAGACTAGCGGATACGAGAACACCGGGGAGCTGTTTTTT.

This clonotype has a handful of counts. This chain uses TRBV18 with TRBJ2-1, with 8 nucleotides matching TRBD2. The germline V gene has CDR1 KGHSH and CDR2 LQKENI. The length of the CDR3 is 15 residues. Germline trimming cut 1 base from V and 8 bases from J; bases unmatched to any gene: 7. The CDR3 reads CASSPLREGRHEQFF. The CDR3 nucleotides read TGTGCCAGCTCACCACTCCGGGAGGGTCGACATGAGCAGTTCTTC.

The chain uses TRBV19 and TRBJ2-1; D not certain. The CDR3 covers 13 residues. V lost 10 bases to trimming and J lost 0 bases, with 10 bases between them. The germline gives CDR1 LNHDA, CDR2 SQIVND (reference sequence). The CDR3 DNA follows: TGTGCCACCGCATTAAGCTCCTACAATGAGCAGTTCTTC. Translating gives CATALSSYNEQFF.

This clonotype was counted at least ten times. V gene TRBV12-3 or TRBV12-4 combines with J gene TRBJ2-5; D may be TRBD2 (6 bases). V lost 3 bases, J lost 1 base, and 9 bases lay in between. CDR3 length: 14 residues. The CDR3 coding sequence is TGTGCCAGCAGTTTGGTAGCGGCCCAAGAGACCCAGTACTTC. Translation gives CASSLVAAQETQYF.

This clonotype was found many times. V usage is TRBV20-1 and J usage is TRBJ2-1, with 9 bases that match TRBD2. The CDR3 loop spans 14 amino acids. The ends lost 4 bases at V and 5 bases at J; junction bases unmatched: 6. Looked up from germline, CDR1 is DFQATT and CDR2 is SNEGSKA (reference sequence). The CDR3 loop reads CSANRREGHNEQFF. For the CDR3, the DNA is TGCAGTGCTAATAGGCGGGAGGGCCACAATGAGCAGTTCTTC.

This clonotype was counted ten times or more. This CDR3 reads CASSEFGAEANYGYTF. In DNA form, the CDR3 reads TGTGCCAGCAGCGAGTTCGGGGCGGAAGCTAACTATGGCTACACCTTC. The chain combines TRBV28 with TRBJ1-2; D is perhaps TRBD1 (5 bases). CDR3 length equals 16 residues. V dropped 6 bases and J dropped 0 bases, with 17 bases sitting between them. The germline CDR1 and CDR2 sequences are MDHEN and SYDVKM.

The chain uses TRBV11-2 and TRBJ2-2; 9 nucleotides match TRBD2. V trimming: 4 bases; J trimming: 1 base; junction bases outside the gene matches: 19. The CDR3 is 21 amino acids. From germline, CDR1 is SGHAT and CDR2 FQNNGV. The CDR3 DNA follows: TGTGCCAGCAGCTCATTTCCGAGGGGGAGCCTAGCGGGAAGGAACACCGGGGAGCTGTTTTTT. Translation: CASSSFPRGSLAGRNTGELFF.

The sample holds many counts of this clonotype. This chain joins TRBV28 and TRBJ1-4; maybe TRBD1 (5 bases). The CDR3 consists of 17 residues. The germline V gene encodes CDR1 MDHEN and CDR2 SYDVKM. Trimming cost V 1 base and J 7 bases, with 19 bases left between them. As DNA, the CDR3 is TGTGCCAGCAGTTTATCCGCTGGGGTAGGGGTGAGTGAAAAACTGTTTTTT. Its translation is CASSLSAGVGVSEKLFF.

This clonotype has a handful of counts. The genes are TRBV7-9 and TRBJ2-5; maybe TRBD1 (6 bases). Trimming removed 5 bases from V and 5 bases from J, with 18 bases in between. This CDR3 is built from 15 residues. CDR1 and CDR2 (germline): SEHNR, FQNEAQ (reference sequence). In DNA, the CDR3 is TGTGCCAGCAGCCGTTATCAGGGGCTGGGGGAGACCCAGTACTTC. It yields the protein CASSRYQGLGETQYF.

In its sample, this clonotype was seen many times. The chain couples TRBV20-1 to TRBJ2-7; no clear D gene. Trimming removed 1 base at V and 5 bases at J, with 18 bases between. Germline values: CDR1 DFQATT, CDR2 SNEGSKA (reference sequence). The CDR3 is 15 amino acids. The CDR3 bases are TGCAGTGCTAGAGCGCTCTGGGAAATCGGGCACGAGCAGTACTTC. It yields the protein CSARALWEIGHEQYF.

This clonotype was found many times. The chain uses TRBV12-3 or TRBV12-4 and TRBJ1-1; TRBD1 matches 7 bases. The CDR3 sequence is 16 residues long. With V trimmed by 3 bases and J by 0 bases, 7 bases remained unmatched. CDR3 sequence (DNA): TGTGCCAGCAGTTTGTCGGACAGGTTAATGAACACTGAAGCTTTCTTT. Its translation: CASSLSDRLMNTEAFF.

At least ten counts were recorded for this clonotype. The chain recombines TRBV12-3 or TRBV12-4 with TRBJ1-6; no firm D call. The CDR3 loop spans 12 amino acids. V lost 7 bases and J 4 bases, leaving 5 bases between the germline ends. The CDR3 sequence is CASKEYNSPLHF. In nucleotides, the CDR3 is TGTGCCAGCAAAGAGTATAATTCACCCCTCCACTTT.

This clonotype was observed a handful of times. This chain connects TRBV7-8 to TRBJ2-3, with TRBD2 as a possible D gene (6 bases). V lost 5 bases and J lost 0, with 18 bases in between. CDR1 is SGHVS, CDR2 FQNEAQ, per germline. This CDR3 has 17 amino acids. CDR3 DNA: TGTGCCAGCAGCCGATTCGGGACTTCTTCTAGCACAGATACGCAGTATTTT. Translating it yields CASSRFGTSSSTDTQYF.

This clonotype turned up a few times. This chain links TRBV27 with TRBJ2-7; 9 nucleotides align to TRBD2. With V trimmed by 1 base and J by 6 bases, 10 bases remained unmatched. Germline values: CDR1 MNHEY, CDR2 SMNVEV (reference sequence). This CDR3 has 16 residues. The CDR3 DNA reads as TGTGCCAGCAGTTTATATGGGGCTAGCGGGATGGGCGAGCAGTACTTC. Translation gives CASSLYGASGMGEQYF.

This clonotype was detected many times. The gene calls are TRBV18 and TRBJ2-7; D gene uncertain. The CDR3 is 11 residues long. V gave up 6 bases and J gave up 5 bases, with 8 bases separating them. Germline V gives CDR1 KGHSH, CDR2 LQKENI. The CDR3 DNA reads as TGTGCCAGCTCCTCGGCGAACGAGCAGTACTTC. Translation gives CASSSANEQYF.

This clonotype was counted only a few times. The chain recombines TRBV7-2 with TRBJ1-5; no clear D. The CDR3 loop spans 13 amino acids. The V gene's germline CDR1 is SGHTA and CDR2 FQGNSA. Trimming removed 6 bases from V and 6 bases from J, with 12 bases in between. The CDR3: CASSSGGIQPQHF. The CDR3, as DNA: TGTGCCAGCAGTTCTGGAGGGATTCAGCCCCAGCATTTT.

This clonotype was detected ten times or more. V gene TRBV11-2 combines with J gene TRBJ1-1; TRBD1 might be the D (5 bases). The CDR3 extends over 15 amino acids. CDR1 and CDR2 from the germline V gene are SGHAT and FQNNGV. The V end lost 2 bases, the J end lost 4 bases, and 14 bases lay between the germline ends. The CDR3 loop reads CASSLSIREATEAFF. The CDR3, as DNA: TGTGCCAGCAGCTTAAGTATCAGGGAGGCCACTGAAGCTTTCTTT.

This clonotype was detected ten times or more. The V and J genes are TRBV6-1 and TRBJ2-2; perhaps TRBD1 as D (6 bases). Trimming removed 3 bases at V and 6 bases at J, with 8 bases between. CDR1 is MNHNS, CDR2 SASEGT, per germline. This CDR3 has 13 residues. This chain's CDR3 is CASSETGSGELFF. CDR3 nucleotides: TGTGCCAGCAGTGAGACAGGTTCCGGGGAGCTGTTTTTT.

The V gene is TRBV20-1, the J gene TRBJ2-3, with 8 bases identical to TRBD2. The CDR3 extends over 15 amino acids. The germline gives CDR1 DFQATT, CDR2 SNEGSKA (reference sequence). With 6 bases clipped from V and 4 bases from J, the junction kept 12 bases outside the gene matches. CDR3 residues: CSATSGRRGADTQYF. The CDR3 DNA reads as TGCAGTGCCACGAGCGGGAGACGGGGGGCAGATACGCAGTATTTT.

This clonotype appeared many times. V gene TRBV5-5 combines with J gene TRBJ2-7; D unresolved. V lost 0 bases and J lost 7, with 14 bases in between. The CDR3 extends over 14 amino acids. CDR1 is SGHKS and CDR2 is YYEKEE in the germline V gene (reference sequence). The CDR3 loop reads CASSLDPWGGEQYF. The CDR3 DNA reads TGTGCCAGCAGCTTGGACCCATGGGGTGGGGAGCAGTACTTC. The full variable domain, rest sourced from reference TRBV5-5 and TRBJ2-7, is DAGVTQSPTHLIKTRGQQVTLRCSPISGHKSVSWYQQVLGQGPQFIFQYYEKEERGRGNFPDRFSARQFPNYSSELNVNALLLGDSALYLCASSLDPWGGEQYFGPGTRLTVT.